The 7 T cell receptor beta chains reported below all come from one sample, sequenced in a study of shared clonotypes between healthy human individuals. Repertoires were generated with immunoSEQ multiplex PCR, while TCRdb's copy carries only in-frame clones and drops some. There are over 95,000 clones in the sample; about two thirds occur only once, and around 23% lies in the top ten. The sample was memory CD8+ T cells sorted from blood. Subset: CD45RO+ cells pooled with CCR7-negative TemRA cells. Source of these receptors: a woman under 40 in good health.

This sequence joins TRBV18 and TRBJ1-5, with TRBD1 identical over 11 bases. The CDR3 is made up of 19 amino acids. Losses at the gene ends were 2 bases for V and 5 bases for J; bases not matched to a gene: 14. Germline CDR1 reads KGHSH; CDR2 reads LQKENI. The CDR3 DNA reads as TGTGCCAGCTCACCAGATAGGACAGGGGGCGTTTGGATGGATCAGCCCCAGCATTTT. Its translation: CASSPDRTGGVWMDQPQHF.

In this sample, this clone turned up a few times. This chain links TRBV6-6 with TRBJ2-7; 9 positions match TRBD1. Trimming removed 2 bases from V and 7 bases from J; junction bases left unmatched: 3. Germline values: CDR1 MNHNY, CDR2 SVGAGI (reference sequence). CDR3 length equals 13 residues. DNA of the CDR3: TGTGCCAGCAGTTACGGGACAGGGAGTGAGCAGTACTTC. Translated: CASSYGTGSEQYF.

V gene TRBV6-4 combines with J gene TRBJ2-3; D perhaps matches TRBD1 (7 bases). V shed 5 bases and J shed 6 bases, with 15 bases lying between them. The CDR3 spans 14 residues. Germline loops: CDR1 MRHNA, CDR2 SNTAGT. CDR3 bases: TGTGCCAGCAGTTACTGGCAGGGGGGCGATACGCAGTATTTT. Protein sequence: CASSYWQGGDTQYF.

The chain uses TRBV6-5 and TRBJ2-1; D is unresolved. This CDR3 contains 12 residues. Germline V CDR1 and CDR2: MNHEY, SVGAGI. Trimming removed 0 bases at V and 7 bases at J, with 4 bases between. CDR3 amino acids: CASSYSGNEQFF. CDR3 coding DNA: TGTGCCAGCAGTTACTCTGGGAATGAGCAGTTCTTC.

The V call is TRBV7-9, the J call TRBJ2-7, with a tentative D call TRBD2 (5 bases). This CDR3 is built from 14 residues. The V end was cut by 7 bases, the J end by 0 bases, with 13 bases between. Germline CDR1 reads SEHNR; CDR2 reads FQNEAQ (reference sequence). The CDR3 sequence: CASTPQRDSYEQYF. CDR3 in DNA: TGTGCCAGCACCCCACAGAGGGACTCCTACGAGCAGTACTTC.

The chain carries TRBV4-1 and TRBJ2-1; 14 nucleotides align to TRBD2. Germline V gives CDR1 MGHRA, CDR2 YSYEKL. The CDR3 spans 16 residues. V lost 4 bases to trimming and J lost 8 bases; unmatched junction nucleotides: 7. The CDR3: CASSPHRLAGGDEQFF. The DNA for the CDR3 is TGCGCCAGCAGCCCTCACCGACTAGCGGGAGGGGATGAGCAGTTCTTC.

This chain joins TRBV7-2 and TRBJ2-1; D remains unclear. Per germline, CDR1 SGHTA and CDR2 FQGNSA. Deletions cut 0 bases from V and 2 bases from J, with 11 bases between. CDR3 size: 16 residues. CDR3 in DNA: TGTGCCAGCAGCTTAGCGAACGGTGCCCCCTACAATGAGCAGTTCTTC. It specifies CASSLANGAPYNEQFF. Full variable domain (remainder filled in from reference TRBV7-2 and TRBJ2-1): GAGVSQSPSNKVTEKGKDVELRCDPISGHTALYWYRQSLGQGLEFLIYFQGNSAPDKSGLPSDRFSAERTGGSVSTLTIQRTQQEDSAVYLCASSLANGAPYNEQFFGPGTRLTVL.